This T cell receptor beta chain originates from a study of blood T cell repertoires in COVID-19. Across the whole study: The United States, Italy and Spain supplied acute and convalescent COVID-19 samples. From T cells, B-cell-depleted T cells, or PBMCs came the material, which was cDNA or gDNA.

CDR3 length: 16 residues. The V gene's germline CDR1 is ENHRY and CDR2 SYGVKD. V shed 4 bases, J shed 1 base, and the junction held 7 bases outside the gene matches. Authors' analysis steps: Researchers report that nucleated cell counts were estimated from reference gene primer amplification. Generated by immunoSEQ multiplex PCR, the TCRdb table keeps only in-frame clones and is missing some. V, J and clone size were drawn from that table, and D and trimming were deduced from the DNA. This table holds about 670,000 clones, 90% found once. Sequencing used peripheral blood. The source is a woman younger than 30 with acute or convalescent COVID-19. The gene calls are TRBV10-3 and TRBJ2-3, with 8 bases fitting TRBD1. The CDR3 region has the DNA TGTGCCATCAGTGGATCGGACAGGGACGGCACAGATACGCAGTATTTT. It yields the protein CAISGSDRDGTDTQYF.